This TCR beta chain was recovered during a study of read filtering for tumor transcriptome and immune sequencing. Study context: Whole-transcriptome libraries were prepared after DNase treatment. Study outcomes and limitations: Without single-read clonotypes, shared clonotype proportions correlated more between IR-seq and RNA-seq.

This clonotype has ten or more counts. As yet, its antigen is unknown. From roughly 0.4 ug of RNA, a library with molecular barcoded alpha/delta and beta/gamma adaptors was made. TCRdb itself ran the reads through MiXCR, one entry per CDR3 protein. The sample holds 94,000 or so distinct CDR3 sequences, 12% seen once. The source of this sequence is a donor aged 40 or over with multiple myeloma. Sequenced sample: a population of CD138-negative cells sorted from bone marrow.

The CDR3 DNA reads as TGCGCCAGCAGCCAAGCTGGGACAGGGCTCGGTCAGCCCCAGCATTTT. This codes for CASSQAGTGLGQPQHF. The chain has TRBV4-1 and TRBJ1-5; 9 bases fit TRBD1. The CDR3 is 16 residues long. CDR1 is MGHRA and CDR2 is YSYEKL in the germline V gene. Unmatched junction bases numbered 7, after V lost 1 base and J lost 6 bases.